Below, 25 T cell receptor beta chains from the same sample are listed, as sequenced in a study of CD4 and CD8 cells across lung adenocarcinoma regions. TCRdb reanalysed the PCR reads using MiXCR and keeps one entry per CDR3 protein. The data show about 19,000 distinct CDR3 sequences, 46% seen once. Source material: CD4+ T cells from the margin of a lung tumor. The receptor set was obtained from a male donor with lung adenocarcinoma. The CD4 and CD8 labels of this study may be unreliable.

This clonotype occurred many times. The chain employs TRBV7-2 and TRBJ2-3; no clear D gene. The CDR3 spans 10 residues. The V gene lost 8 bases and the J gene lost 7 bases, with 7 bases spanning the gap. The V gene's germline CDR1 is SGHTA and CDR2 FQGNSA. CDR3 region: CASGWHTQYF. Here the CDR3 DNA reads TGTGCCAGCGGATGGCATACGCAGTATTTT.

The gene calls are TRBV6-5 and TRBJ2-3; 8 bases fit TRBD2. CDR3 length: 14 residues. The V gene's germline CDR1 is MNHEY and CDR2 SVGAGI. Trimming at V came to 4 bases and at J to 2 bases, leaving 2 bases not matched to a gene. Here the CDR3 DNA reads TGTGCCAGCAGTTCGCGGGGGGCCACAGATACGCAGTATTTT. Protein: CASSSRGATDTQYF.

In this sample, this clonotype turned up many times. The chain recombines TRBV7-2 with TRBJ1-1, with D unresolved. The CDR3 is made up of 15 amino acids. V was shortened by 4 bases and J by 2 bases, with 14 bases between the two germline ends. The germline V gene has CDR1 SGHTA and CDR2 FQGNSA. The CDR3 spells CASSSRANTNTEAFF. In nucleotides, the CDR3 is TGTGCCAGCAGCTCCCGGGCCAACACCAACACTGAAGCTTTCTTT.

This rearrangement joins TRBV7-8 to TRBJ1-4; no clear D gene. The CDR3 length is 14 residues. The germline V and J ends were trimmed by 5 bases and 4 bases, with 11 bases remaining between them. Germline loops: CDR1 SGHVS, CDR2 FQNEAQ. DNA of the CDR3: TGTGCCAGCAGCCTAGTAGCCGGTAATGAAAAACTGTTTTTT. This encodes CASSLVAGNEKLFF.

The rearrangement joins TRBV3-1 to TRBJ2-2; D remains ambiguous. CDR3 length: 11 amino acids. Trimming shortened V by 3 bases and J by 6 bases, and 2 bases separated the two germline ends. The germline V gene encodes CDR1 LGHDT and CDR2 YNNKEL (reference sequence). CDR3 sequence: CASSHSGELFF. The CDR3, as DNA: TGTGCCAGCAGCCATTCCGGGGAGCTGTTTTTT.

The rearrangement joins TRBV6-1 to TRBJ2-1, with TRBD2 matching 9 bases. Trimming at V came to 8 bases and at J to 5 bases, leaving 10 bases not matched to a gene. The CDR3 has 15 amino acids. Germline CDR1 is MNHNS and CDR2 is SASEGT. This CDR3 reads CASRIGTSRHNEQFF. The CDR3 DNA sequence: TGTGCCAGCCGGATCGGGACTAGCAGACACAATGAGCAGTTCTTC.

A few counts support this clonotype. This chain uses TRBV10-2 with TRBJ2-5; 9 bases match TRBD1. The better agreement between TRBJ2-7 and the DNA end casts doubt on the J call. This CDR3 is built from 15 residues. CDR1 is WSHSY and CDR2 is SAAADI in the germline V gene. The CDR3 reads CASSDGTGMIYEQYF. As DNA, the CDR3 is TGCGCCAGCAGTGATGGGACAGGGATGATCTACGAGCAGTACTTC.

The chain has TRBV6-1 and TRBJ2-1; D gene unclear. The tail of the sequence fits TRBJ2-7 better, so the J call may be wrong. Germline-derived CDR1 and CDR2 are MNHNS and SASEGT. This CDR3 is built from 15 residues. The CDR3 here is CASSEALHRSYEQYF. CDR3 nucleotide sequence: TGTGCCAGCAGTGAAGCGCTCCACAGATCCTACGAGCAGTACTTC.

As for this clonotype: An end of the junction does not agree with germline; a read error may underlie this. The chain uses TRBV10-2 and TRBJ2-4; D may be TRBD1 or TRBD2 (5 bases each). The CDR3 runs 14 residues. The germline V gene has CDR1 WSHSY and CDR2 SAAADI. CDR3 sequence: CGSTGLAGKDTQYF. The CDR3 DNA reads TGCGGCAGCACGGGGCTGGCGGGCAAAGACACGCAGTATTTC.

V gene TRBV27 combines with J gene TRBJ2-1; tentative D call: TRBD2 (5 bases). Gene TRBJ2-7 matches the end of the DNA better, so the J call may be wrong. Germline CDR1 is MNHEY and CDR2 is SMNVEV (reference sequence). The CDR3 length is 14 residues. The CDR3 DNA reads as TGTGCCAGCAGTGGGCGGACTTCCCCCTACGAGCAGTACTTC. Translated, it gives CASSGRTSPYEQYF.

This clonotype was detected ten times or more. This chain uses TRBV10-3 with TRBJ1-4; no definite D call. The V end was cut by 2 bases, the J end by 8 bases, with 12 bases between. Germline-derived CDR1 and CDR2 are ENHRY and SYGVKD. This CDR3 contains 14 residues. As DNA, the CDR3 is TGTGCCATCAGTGAGGTTGGCTTTGAAGAAAAACTGTTTTTT. As protein: CAISEVGFEEKLFF.

This chain connects TRBV10-2 to TRBJ2-3; D may match TRBD1 or TRBD2 (5 bases each). The better agreement between TRBJ2-7 and the DNA end casts doubt on the J call. Germline values: CDR1 WSHSY, CDR2 SAAADI. The CDR3 spans 14 residues. CDR3 nucleotide sequence: TGCGCCGTCACGGGGCTGGCGGCCACAGATACGCAGTACTTC. It translates to CAVTGLAATDTQYF.

Regarding this clonotype: Its ends do not fully match the called genes, so a read error is possible. The rearrangement joins TRBV3-1 to TRBJ2-5; the D call may be TRBD1 or TRBD2 (6 bases each). CDR1 and CDR2 (germline): LGHDT, YNNKEL (reference sequence). The CDR3 has 16 residues. The chain's CDR3 is CAGSQDRRGTLREQYF. The CDR3 region has the DNA TGTGCCGGCAGCCAAGATAGGAGGGGGACTCTACGAGAGCAGTACTTC.

This clonotype was observed a handful of times. The rearrangement uses TRBV6-5 and TRBJ1-2; unclear D gene. The V end was cut by 3 bases, the J end by 7 bases, with 12 bases between. This CDR3 has 13 amino acids. Germline CDR1 and CDR2: MNHEY and SVGAGI. CDR3 residues: CASSYYMGSGYTF. For the CDR3, the DNA is TGTGCCAGCAGTTATTACATGGGCTCTGGCTACACCTTC.

CDR3 protein: CASSPLAGGNEQFF. As DNA, the CDR3 is TGTGCCAGCAGCCCACTAGCGGGAGGTAATGAGCAGTTCTTC. J is TRBJ2-1 and V is TRBV7-2; 12 nucleotides align to TRBD2. The CDR3 runs to 14 residues. Looked up from germline, CDR1 is SGHTA and CDR2 is FQGNSA. V lost 5 bases and J lost 7; bases outside the gene matches: 3.

This clonotype was counted many times. The chain recombines TRBV6-1 with TRBJ1-6, with 8 bases lining up with TRBD1. CDR3 length: 14 amino acids. Germline values: CDR1 MNHNS, CDR2 SASEGT. V lost 6 bases and J lost 10; bases outside the gene matches: 8. The CDR3 nucleotides read TGTGCCAGCAGGTGGACAGGGAGGAGGTCACCCCTCCACTTT. Protein product: CASRWTGRRSPLHF.

The chain links TRBV12-3 or TRBV12-4 to TRBJ2-5, with no clear D. CDR3 length equals 14 residues. V was cut by 1 base and J by 3 bases, with 9 bases left in between. Written as DNA, the CDR3 is TGTGCCAGCAGTTTAGGAGTGACGAAAGAGACCCAGTACTTC. Translated: CASSLGVTKETQYF.

This sequence joins TRBV18 and TRBJ2-5; TRBD1 matches at 7 bases. V trimming: 3 bases; J trimming: 11 bases; junction bases outside the gene matches: 6. The CDR3 is made up of 12 amino acids. Germline CDR1 and CDR2: KGHSH and LQKENI. The CDR3 protein is CASSPTGEEQYF. The CDR3 DNA follows: TGTGCCAGCTCACCCACAGGGGAAGAGCAGTACTTC.

This clonotype has ten or more counts. The rearrangement joins TRBV4-1 to TRBJ2-1, with TRBD2 as a possible D gene (6 bases). The CDR3 is 13 residues long. CDR1 is MGHRA, CDR2 YSYEKL, per germline. V was trimmed by 1 base and J by 10 bases, leaving 11 bases between them. As DNA, the CDR3 is TGCGCCAGCAGCCAAGTAGCGGAGGGGGAGCAGTTCTTC. Translated: CASSQVAEGEQFF.

This clonotype was seen more than once but under ten times. The chain recombines TRBV25-1 with TRBJ2-5; 8 nucleotides align to TRBD1. V shed 5 bases, J shed 5 bases, and the junction held 10 bases outside the gene matches. Per germline, CDR1 MGHDK and CDR2 SYGVNS. This CDR3 has 15 amino acids. The CDR3 sequence is CASSPGTGWEETQYF. In DNA, the CDR3 is TGTGCCAGCAGTCCCGGGACAGGATGGGAGGAGACCCAGTACTTC.

Many counts were recorded for this clonotype. The gene calls are TRBV6-2 or TRBV6-3 and TRBJ2-3; 12 bases match TRBD2. This CDR3 has 15 residues. CDR1 and CDR2 from the germline V gene are MNHEY and SVGEGT. V lost 6 bases to trimming and J lost 6 bases; unmatched junction nucleotides: 7. The CDR3 sequence is CASSRTSGIYDTQYF. For the CDR3, the DNA is TGTGCCAGCAGCCGGACTAGCGGGATATACGATACGCAGTATTTT.

This chain uses TRBV4-1 with TRBJ2-3; D unclear. V dropped 5 bases and J dropped 6 bases, with 21 bases sitting between them. CDR1 and CDR2 from the germline V gene are MGHRA and YSYEKL. The CDR3 is made up of 16 amino acids. Here the CDR3 reads CASSGLALSVKDTQYF. The CDR3 DNA reads TGCGCCAGCAGCGGCCTGGCGCTGTCCGTCAAGGATACGCAGTATTTT.

This clonotype was counted only a few times. The CDR3 DNA reads as TGCGCCAGCAGCCAGAGACAGGCTAACACCGGGGAGCTGTTTTTT. Its translation: CASSQRQANTGELFF. The V and J genes are TRBV5-1 and TRBJ2-2; tentatively, D is TRBD1 (6 bases). Per germline, CDR1 SGHRS and CDR2 YFSETQ. The CDR3 length is 15 residues. Trimming shortened V by 4 bases and J by 2 bases, and 12 bases separated the two germline ends.

This chain connects TRBV12-3 or TRBV12-4 to TRBJ2-5, with 10 bases matching TRBD1. The CDR3 extends over 14 amino acids. CDR3: CAGSAGQGQETQYF. Written as DNA, the CDR3 is TGTGCGGGCAGTGCGGGACAGGGGCAAGAGACCCAGTACTTC.

Of note for this clonotype: Mismatch with germline at one junction end may stem from a read error. The rearrangement uses TRBV27 and TRBJ2-3, with D perhaps given as TRBD1 or TRBD2 (5 bases each). The tail of the sequence fits TRBJ2-7 better, so the J call may be wrong. The length of the CDR3 is 15 residues. Looked up from germline, CDR1 is MNHEY and CDR2 is SMNVEV (reference sequence). DNA of the CDR3: TGTGGCAGCAGGTCGGGGCTTCGAGCCACAGATACGCAGTACTTC. This gives the protein CGSRSGLRATDTQYF.